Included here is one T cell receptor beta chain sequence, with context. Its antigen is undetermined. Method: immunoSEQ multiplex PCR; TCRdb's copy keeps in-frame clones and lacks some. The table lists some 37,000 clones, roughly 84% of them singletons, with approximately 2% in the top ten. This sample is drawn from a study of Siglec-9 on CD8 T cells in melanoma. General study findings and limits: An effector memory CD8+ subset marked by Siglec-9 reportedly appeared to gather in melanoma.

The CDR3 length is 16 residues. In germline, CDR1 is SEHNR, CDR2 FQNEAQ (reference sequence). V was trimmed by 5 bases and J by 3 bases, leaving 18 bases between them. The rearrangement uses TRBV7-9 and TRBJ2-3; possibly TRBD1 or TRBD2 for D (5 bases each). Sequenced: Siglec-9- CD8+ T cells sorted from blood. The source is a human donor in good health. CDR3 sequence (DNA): TGTGCCAGCAGCGCACGGGACGGAGATTCGACAGATACGCAGTATTTT. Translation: CASSARDGDSTDTQYF.